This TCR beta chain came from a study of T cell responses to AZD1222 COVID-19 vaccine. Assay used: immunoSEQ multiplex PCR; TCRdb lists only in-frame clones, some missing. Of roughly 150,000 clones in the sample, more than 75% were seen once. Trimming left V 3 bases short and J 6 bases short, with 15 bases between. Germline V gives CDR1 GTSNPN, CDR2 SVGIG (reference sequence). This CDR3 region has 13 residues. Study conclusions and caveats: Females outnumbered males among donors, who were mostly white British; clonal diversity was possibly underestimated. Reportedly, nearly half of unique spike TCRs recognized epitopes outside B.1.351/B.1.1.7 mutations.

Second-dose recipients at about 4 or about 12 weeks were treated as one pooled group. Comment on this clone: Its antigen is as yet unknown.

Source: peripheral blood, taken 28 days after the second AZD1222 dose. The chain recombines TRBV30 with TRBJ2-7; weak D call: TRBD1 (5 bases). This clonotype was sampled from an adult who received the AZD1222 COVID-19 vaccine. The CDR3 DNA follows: TGTGCCTGGAGACCCAGGGTGGAGAGCGAGCAGTACTTC. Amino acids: CAWRPRVESEQYF.